This paragraph reports one TCR beta chain. Its antigen is currently unknown. The data were taken from a study of identical twins. Study findings and constraints: Beta clonotypes that were abundant in cord blood contained fewer insertions, a pattern absent from memory repertoires.

TCRdb analysed the 5' RACE reads with MiXCR anew, one entry per CDR3 protein. The data show fewer than 500,000 distinct CDR3 sequences, 20% to 25% seen once. CDR3 length: 13 amino acids. Trimming pared 5 bases from V and 5 bases from J, leaving 11 bases between. These same records also appear under a second study, on T cells expressing NK-cell markers. That investigation notes: Sorted CD3+CD56+NKG2C+, CD3+CD56+NKG2C- and CD3+CD56-NKG2C+ T cells provided the TCR beta repertoires. Of eight sequenced donors, seven were HCMV-seropositive and one HCMV-seronegative. These clonotypes also led the CD3+CD56-NKG2C+ fraction in four donors.

Material: CD4+ T cells sorted from blood. The V call is TRBV12-3 or TRBV12-4, the J call TRBJ2-3, with no clear D. This sequence was found in a woman aged 18-35 years in good health. CDR3: CASSGNGGDTQYF. CDR3 in DNA: TGTGCCAGCAGTGGAAATGGTGGAGATACGCAGTATTTT.